These 31 T cell receptor beta chains came from one sample sequenced in a study of blood T cells in healthy people across ages. Combining a sample-barcoded 5' primer with a J-beta primer mix, a second PCR ran for about 7 to 12 cycles. MiXCR was run by TCRdb on the 5' RACE reads, yielding one entry per CDR3 protein. The sample has about 810,000 distinct CDR3 sequences, roughly 35% seen once. The sample comprised blood. These receptors came from a man between 18 and 35 years old in good health.

This clonotype was detected only a few times. The chain couples TRBV20-1 to TRBJ1-4; 7 bases fit TRBD1. The CDR3 has 14 residues. V lost 7 bases, J lost 7 bases, and 12 bases stayed unmatched. CDR1 DFQATT and CDR2 SNEGSKA come from the germline V gene (reference sequence). This chain's CDR3 is CSGRRPGGSEKLFF. The CDR3 nucleotides are TGCAGTGGAAGACGTCCAGGGGGAAGTGAAAAACTGTTTTTT.

This clonotype was detected ten times or more. The CDR3 DNA reads TGTGCCAGCAGTTCCCGACAGGGGCCAAATGGCTACACCTTC. Protein: CASSSRQGPNGYTF. This chain connects TRBV12-3 or TRBV12-4 to TRBJ1-2; 8 positions agree with TRBD1. The J segment lost 6 bases and the V segment lost 4 bases, leaving 7 bases of the junction unmatched. This CDR3 is built from 14 residues.

The chain links TRBV12-3 or TRBV12-4 to TRBJ2-3; 13 positions agree with TRBD2. The CDR3 runs 18 residues. V was clipped by 5 bases and J by 5 bases; unmatched bases: 13. CDR3: CASSLGTSGTFGVDTQYF. CDR3 in DNA: TGTGCCAGCAGTCTCGGGACTAGCGGGACCTTCGGAGTAGATACGCAGTATTTT.

The rearrangement uses TRBV27 and TRBJ2-1; 11 nucleotides agree with TRBD2. Germline V lookup: CDR1 MNHEY, CDR2 SMNVEV (reference sequence). The CDR3 contains 15 residues. The V gene end was trimmed by 5 bases and the J gene end by 5 bases; junction bases not matched to a gene: 5. The CDR3 sequence is CASSKLAGENNEQFF. The DNA for the CDR3 is TGTGCCAGCAGTAAACTAGCGGGGGAGAACAATGAGCAGTTCTTC.

The chain uses TRBV20-1 and TRBJ2-3; TRBD2 matches 13 bases. There are 16 residues in the CDR3. With V trimmed by 4 bases and J by 0 bases, 4 bases remained unmatched. The V gene's germline CDR1 is DFQATT and CDR2 SNEGSKA (reference sequence). The DNA for the CDR3 is TGCAGTGCTACGGGGACTAGCGGGGTGAGCACAGATACGCAGTATTTT. Protein sequence: CSATGTSGVSTDTQYF.

This clonotype was detected a few times. The chain is built from TRBV20-1 and TRBJ1-2; 10 nucleotides line up with TRBD1. Germline V CDR1 and CDR2: DFQATT, SNEGSKA (reference sequence). There are 14 residues in the CDR3. V lost 6 bases, J lost 5 bases, and 9 bases stayed unmatched. The DNA of the CDR3 is TGCAGTGCCGCCGGGACAGGGGAATTATATGGCTACACCTTC. Translating gives CSAAGTGELYGYTF.

The chain employs TRBV7-3 and TRBJ1-2; D perhaps matches TRBD1 (5 bases). In germline, CDR1 is SGHTA, CDR2 FQGTGA. The length of the CDR3 is 13 residues. Trimming pared 5 bases from V and 8 bases from J, leaving 15 bases between. The DNA of the CDR3 is TGTGCCAGCAGCGTCGCTCGAGGGGAGGGCTACACCTTC. It is translated as CASSVARGEGYTF.

The rearrangement joins TRBV6-5 to TRBJ2-2; D is unclear. Trimming took off 4 bases at V and 6 bases at J, with 6 bases between the two ends. The CDR3 sequence is 12 residues long. In germline, CDR1 is MNHEY, CDR2 SVGAGI. The CDR3 loop is CASSSVPGELFF. For the CDR3, the DNA is TGTGCCAGCAGTTCAGTTCCCGGGGAGCTGTTTTTT.

Many counts were recorded for this clonotype. J is TRBJ1-6 and V is TRBV20-1; the D gene is possibly TRBD1 (6 bases). There are 15 residues in the CDR3. Germline loops: CDR1 DFQATT, CDR2 SNEGSKA (reference sequence). Trimming took off 4 bases at V and 9 bases at J, with 19 bases between the two ends. CDR3 coding DNA: TGCAGTGCTACCCAATCCGGGACAAAGTTTTCACCCCTCCACTTT. The encoded protein is CSATQSGTKFSPLHF.

This chain links TRBV16 with TRBJ2-1; D perhaps matches TRBD1 (7 bases). Germline V lookup: CDR1 KGHSY, CDR2 FQNENV. V dropped 7 bases and J dropped 4 bases, with 17 bases sitting between them. The CDR3 sequence is 15 residues long. CDR3 DNA: TGTGCCAGCACGCCAGGGGGGCTAGAGTACAATGAGCAGTTCTTC. It encodes CASTPGGLEYNEQFF.

This clonotype was picked up a small number of times. This rearrangement joins TRBV5-1 to TRBJ1-1; D not certain. Germline CDR1 reads SGHRS; CDR2 reads YFSETQ. The CDR3 extends over 17 amino acids. V was trimmed by 4 bases and J by 3 bases, leaving 22 bases between them. CDR3 sequence (DNA): TGCGCCAGCAGCCCGGATGGGGTCTTGGCAGTTCACACTGAAGCTTTCTTT. It codes for CASSPDGVLAVHTEAFF.

Notes on this clonotype: This may come from a read error, since a much larger clone is one base off. The CDR3 nucleotides read TGTGCCAGCGGTTTAGGTAGCGGGGGGGGCCACAATGAGCAGTTCTTC. Residues: CASGLGSGGGHNEQFF. This sequence joins TRBV12-3 or TRBV12-4 and TRBJ2-1; 11 bases are shared with TRBD2. CDR3 length: 16 amino acids.

This clonotype was counted ten times or more. The V gene is TRBV6-2 or TRBV6-3, the J gene TRBJ2-1; D is perhaps TRBD2 (5 bases). The CDR3 contains 13 residues. V gave up 0 bases and J gave up 9 bases, with 9 bases separating them. CDR1 and CDR2 (germline): MNHEY, SVGEGT. CDR3 in amino acids: CASSYSGLGEQFF. The CDR3 DNA sequence: TGTGCCAGCAGTTACTCCGGACTGGGTGAGCAGTTCTTC.

On this clonotype: It may be a read error: a sequence one base away is much more abundant. The rearrangement links TRBV12-3 or TRBV12-4 to TRBJ2-4; 9 positions match TRBD2. Trimming took 6 bases from V and 0 from J; bases not matched to a gene: 9. CDR3 length: 17 amino acids. The CDR3 bases are TGTGCCAGCAGATTCGCTAGCGGGGATCTAGCCAAAAACATTCAGTACTTC. Its translation is CASRFASGDLAKNIQYF.

The rearrangement links TRBV9 to TRBJ2-5, with 10 nucleotides matching TRBD2. Trimming at V came to 4 bases and at J to 7 bases, leaving 16 bases not matched to a gene. Germline assignment: CDR1 SGDLS and CDR2 YYNGEE. This CDR3 comprises 17 residues. The CDR3 spells CASSSSQGLATPRTQYF. DNA of the CDR3: TGTGCCAGCAGCTCCTCCCAGGGACTAGCGACGCCCAGGACCCAGTACTTC.

The chain carries TRBV12-3 or TRBV12-4 and TRBJ2-1; D unresolved. The tail of the sequence fits TRBJ2-7 better, so the J call may be wrong. The CDR3 sequence is 13 residues long. The DNA for the CDR3 is TGTGCCAGCTCGGTCCGATCCTACAATGAGCAGTACTTC. Translating gives CASSVRSYNEQYF.

In this sample, this clonotype turned up many times. This chain uses TRBV7-2 with TRBJ2-7; D is undetermined. Germline V gene sequence: CDR1 SGHTA, CDR2 FQGNSA. V gave up 4 bases and J gave up 9 bases, with 13 bases separating them. This CDR3 region has 12 residues. DNA of the CDR3: TGTGCCAGCAGCTCTGACACCGTCGGGCAGTACTTC. Its translation is CASSSDTVGQYF.

The chain is built from TRBV20-1 and TRBJ2-4, with 7 bases that match TRBD2. The DNA end favors TRBJ2-5, so the J call may be wrong. Germline CDR1 DFQATT, CDR2 SNEGSKA (reference sequence). This CDR3 comprises 13 residues. The CDR3 DNA follows: TGCAGTGCTAGAGATGCCGGGAGGGAGACCCAGTACTTC. As protein: CSARDAGRETQYF.

The chain recombines TRBV9 with TRBJ1-2; no clear D. The CDR3 runs 15 residues. Germline lookup yields CDR1 SGDLS and CDR2 YYNGEE. Between the trimmed V and J ends, which lost 0 bases and 0 bases, there was a span of 9 bases. The CDR3 DNA follows: TGTGCCAGCAGCGTAGCTGCCGGCGCTAACTATGGCTACACCTTC. The encoded protein is CASSVAAGANYGYTF. The variable domain in full, completed from reference TRBV9 and TRBJ1-2, reads DSGVTQTPKHLITATGQRVTLRCSPRSGDLSVYWYQQSLDQGLQFLIQYYNGEERAKGNILERFSAQQFPDLHSELNLSSLELGDSALYFCASSVAAGANYGYTFGSGTRLTVV.

This clonotype has more than one count but fewer than ten. The gene calls are TRBV18 and TRBJ1-2; 7 nucleotides agree with TRBD1. V lost 3 bases to trimming and J lost 4 bases; unmatched junction nucleotides: 5. Germline loops: CDR1 KGHSH, CDR2 LQKENI. The CDR3 is 14 residues long. The CDR3 DNA reads as TGTGCCAGCTCACCCGGACAGGACGCCTATGGCTACACCTTC. This codes for CASSPGQDAYGYTF. Full variable domain (outside the CDR3, taken from reference TRBV18 and TRBJ1-2): NAGVMQNPRHLVRRRGQEARLRCSPMKGHSHVYWYRQLPEEGLKFMVYLQKENIIDESGMPKERFSAEFPKEGPSILRIQQVVRGDSAAYFCASSPGQDAYGYTFGSGTRLTVV.

J is TRBJ1-2 and V is TRBV7-2; 8 bases are shared with TRBD1. V dropped 2 bases and J dropped 6; count of bases not matched to a gene: 8. The germline gives CDR1 SGHTA, CDR2 FQGNSA. This CDR3 has 15 amino acids. CDR3: CASSLSVPGGDGYTF. The CDR3 DNA is TGTGCCAGCAGCTTAAGTGTCCCAGGGGGCGATGGCTACACCTTC. Using reference TRBV7-2 and TRBJ1-2 for the parts outside the CDR3, the full variable domain is GAGVSQSPSNKVTEKGKDVELRCDPISGHTALYWYRQSLGQGLEFLIYFQGNSAPDKSGLPSDRFSAERTGGSVSTLTIQRTQQEDSAVYLCASSLSVPGGDGYTFGSGTRLTVV.

This clonotype was counted many times. V usage is TRBV5-6 and J usage is TRBJ1-2, with D uncertain. The CDR3 length is 11 residues. Germline CDR1 reads SGHDT; CDR2 reads YYEEEE. V was clipped by 0 bases and J by 12 bases, with 9 bases between them. CDR3 residues: CASSLGLENTF. The CDR3 region has the DNA TGTGCCAGCAGCTTGGGGTTGGAAAACACCTTC.

Here the CDR3 reads CASSWGRSNEQYF. The CDR3 DNA follows: TGTGCCAGCAGTTGGGGCAGGAGCAATGAGCAGTACTTC. The chain carries TRBV27 and TRBJ2-7, with D tentatively TRBD1 (5 bases). Germline lookup yields CDR1 MNHEY and CDR2 SMNVEV (reference sequence). The CDR3 loop spans 13 amino acids. V lost 4 bases and J 7 bases, leaving 14 bases between the germline ends.

The V and J genes are TRBV7-9 and TRBJ2-3; weak D call: TRBD2 (6 bases). Germline assignment: CDR1 SEHNR and CDR2 FQNEAQ (reference sequence). The CDR3 contains 16 residues. V shed 5 bases and J shed 0 bases, with 15 bases lying between them. This CDR3 is CASSNGTQRSTDTQYF. The CDR3 region has the DNA TGTGCCAGCAGCAACGGGACTCAAAGGAGCACAGATACGCAGTATTTT.

This clonotype was found a few times. V is TRBV24-1 and J is TRBJ2-1; TRBD1 matches 7 bases. Trimming removed 4 bases from V and 2 bases from J; junction bases left unmatched: 4. There are 15 residues in the CDR3. Germline V gene sequence: CDR1 KGHDR, CDR2 SFDVKD. CDR3: CATSDHRGPYNEQFF. DNA of the CDR3: TGTGCCACCAGTGACCACAGGGGCCCCTACAATGAGCAGTTCTTC.

The chain uses TRBV4-3 and TRBJ2-1; TRBD2 agrees at 10 bases. Germline-derived CDR1 and CDR2 are LGHNA and YSLEER. Germline trimming cut 1 base from V and 5 bases from J; bases unmatched to any gene: 2. The CDR3 covers 15 residues. CDR3 in amino acids: CASSQGGTSDNEQFF. The CDR3, as DNA: TGCGCCAGCAGCCAAGGGGGGACTAGCGACAATGAGCAGTTCTTC.

The chain couples TRBV7-2 to TRBJ2-1; 7 nucleotides agree with TRBD2. This CDR3 is built from 13 residues. V was pared by 1 base and J by 9 bases, with 3 bases of the junction left unmatched. CDR1 is SGHTA and CDR2 is FQGNSA in the germline V gene. The DNA of the CDR3 is TGTGCCAGCAGCTTAGAGGCGGGAGTTGAGCAGTTCTTC. As protein: CASSLEAGVEQFF.

Concerning this clonotype: An end of the junction does not agree with germline; a read error may underlie this. The V gene is TRBV6-5, the J gene TRBJ2-5, with 10 bases fitting TRBD1. The CDR3 totals 14 residues. The germline V gene has CDR1 MNHEY and CDR2 SVGAGI. CDR3 protein: CTSSSRTGGLVQYF. The CDR3 region has the DNA TGTACCAGCAGTTCCAGGACAGGGGGACTGGTCCAGTACTTC.

This clonotype occurred a few times. The rearrangement uses TRBV4-1 and TRBJ1-2; TRBD1 aligns across 7 bases. The CDR3 runs 16 residues. Germline V lookup: CDR1 MGHRA, CDR2 YSYEKL. The trim removed 2 bases at V and 0 bases at J, leaving 6 bases unmatched. Here the CDR3 DNA reads TGCGCCAGCAGCCAACCCGGGACAGACACTAACTATGGCTACACCTTC. It yields the protein CASSQPGTDTNYGYTF.

This clonotype has a handful of counts. The rearrangement uses TRBV7-9 and TRBJ1-1; D is perhaps TRBD1 (5 bases). The CDR3 runs to 14 residues. The V end was cut by 3 bases, the J end by 0 bases, with 8 bases between. Germline CDR1 SEHNR, CDR2 FQNEAQ (reference sequence). In DNA, the CDR3 is TGTGCCAGCAGCTTGGGGGAGGTGAACACTGAAGCTTTCTTT. Translated: CASSLGEVNTEAFF. Together with reference TRBV7-9 and TRBJ1-1, the CDR3 gives the full variable domain: DTGVSQNPRHKITKRGQNVTFRCDPISEHNRLYWYRQTLGQGPEFLTYFQNEAQLEKSRLLSDRFSAERPKGSFSTLEIQRTEQGDSAMYLCASSLGEVNTEAFFGQGTRLTVV.

This chain links TRBV5-6 with TRBJ2-3; D is undetermined. This CDR3 has 16 residues. Germline CDR1 reads SGHDT; CDR2 reads YYEEEE. Trimming shortened V by 4 bases and J by 0 bases, and 15 bases separated the two germline ends. The DNA of the CDR3 is TGTGCCAGCAGCCCCGCGGCTTTCCCGAGCACAGATACGCAGTATTTT. Translating it yields CASSPAAFPSTDTQYF.